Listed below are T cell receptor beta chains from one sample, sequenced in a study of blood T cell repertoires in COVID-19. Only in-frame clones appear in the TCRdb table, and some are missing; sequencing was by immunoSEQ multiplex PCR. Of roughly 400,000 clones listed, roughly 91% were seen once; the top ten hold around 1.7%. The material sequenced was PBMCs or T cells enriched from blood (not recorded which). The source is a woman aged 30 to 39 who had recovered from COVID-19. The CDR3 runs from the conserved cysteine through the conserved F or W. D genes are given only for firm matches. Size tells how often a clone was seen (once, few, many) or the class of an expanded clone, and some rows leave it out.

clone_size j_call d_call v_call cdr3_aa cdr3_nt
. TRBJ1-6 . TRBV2 CASSEWQGGSPLHF TGTGCCAGCAGTGAATGGCAGGGAGGATCACCCCTCCACTTT
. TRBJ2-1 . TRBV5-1 CASSESGSTYNEQFF TGCGCCAGCAGCGAAAGCGGGTCAACCTACAATGAGCAGTTCTTC
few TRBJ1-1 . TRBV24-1 CATRCARTNTEAFF TGTGCCACCAGATGCGCCAGGACAAACACTGAAGCTTTCTTT
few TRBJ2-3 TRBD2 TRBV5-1 CASSPRTSGSTDTQYF TGCGCCAGCAGCCCCAGGACTAGCGGGAGTACAGATACGCAGTATTTT
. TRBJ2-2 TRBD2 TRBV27 CASSPRRGSGRTLTGELFF TGTGCCAGCAGTCCTCGGCGGGGTAGCGGGAGAACCTTAACCGGGGAGCTGTTTTTT
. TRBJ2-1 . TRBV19 CASRNLVDIRPDNEQFF TGTGCCAGTAGGAACCTCGTGGACATCCGCCCCGACAATGAGCAGTTCTTC
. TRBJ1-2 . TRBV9 CASSDRTENYGYTF TGTGCCAGCAGCGACCGAACAGAAAACTATGGCTACACCTTC
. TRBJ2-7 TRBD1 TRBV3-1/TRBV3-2 CASSQAWTGTAYEQYF TGTGCCAGCAGCCAAGCCTGGACAGGGACCGCCTACGAGCAGTACTTC
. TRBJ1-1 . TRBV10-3 CAISGGGRTNTEAFF TGTGCCATCAGTGGGGGAGGCAGAACGAACACTGAAGCTTTCTTT
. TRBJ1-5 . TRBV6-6 CASSLKQGPNQPQHF TGTGCCAGCAGTTTGAAACAGGGTCCCAATCAGCCCCAGCATTTT
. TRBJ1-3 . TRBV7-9 CASETVSGNTIYF TGTGCCAGTGAGACAGTCTCTGGAAACACCATATATTTT
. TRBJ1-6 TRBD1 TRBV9 CASSVAGTEPVHF TGTGCCAGCAGCGTAGCGGGGACAGAACCTGTCCACTTT
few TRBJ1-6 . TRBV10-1 CASSESLQGTAQDSPLHF TGCGCCAGCAGTGAGTCGTTGCAGGGGACCGCGCAAGATTCACCCCTCCACTTT
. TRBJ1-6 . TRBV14 CASSQGLRGRYSPLHF TGTGCCAGCAGCCAGGGACTCCGAGGTCGGTATTCACCCCTCCACTTT
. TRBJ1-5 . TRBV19 CASSIVGRGGNQPQHF TGTGCCAGTAGTATAGTGGGCAGGGGTGGCAATCAGCCCCAGCATTTT